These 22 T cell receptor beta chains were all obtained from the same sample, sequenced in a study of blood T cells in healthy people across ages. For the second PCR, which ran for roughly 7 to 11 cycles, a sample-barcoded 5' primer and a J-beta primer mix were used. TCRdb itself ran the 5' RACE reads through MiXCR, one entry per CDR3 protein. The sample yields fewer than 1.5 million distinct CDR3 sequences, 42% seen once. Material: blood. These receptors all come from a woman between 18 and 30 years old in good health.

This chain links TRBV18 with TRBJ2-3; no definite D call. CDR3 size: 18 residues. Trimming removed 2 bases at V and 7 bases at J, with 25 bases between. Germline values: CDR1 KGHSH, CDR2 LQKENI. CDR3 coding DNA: TGTGCCAGCTCACCAGCGGAACCGCAATTTCCCGAAGTAAATACGCAGTATTTT. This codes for CASSPAEPQFPEVNTQYF. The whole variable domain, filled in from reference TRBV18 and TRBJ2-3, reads NAGVMQNPRHLVRRRGQEARLRCSPMKGHSHVYWYRQLPEEGLKFMVYLQKENIIDESGMPKERFSAEFPKEGPSILRIQQVVRGDSAAYFCASSPAEPQFPEVNTQYFGPGTRLTVL.

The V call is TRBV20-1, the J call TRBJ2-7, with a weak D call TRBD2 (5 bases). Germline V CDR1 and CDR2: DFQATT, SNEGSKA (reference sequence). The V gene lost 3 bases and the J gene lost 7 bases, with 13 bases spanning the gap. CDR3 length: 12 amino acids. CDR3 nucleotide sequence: TGCAGTGCTAGCAAGGACCCGGGGGAGCAGTACTTC. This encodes CSASKDPGEQYF.

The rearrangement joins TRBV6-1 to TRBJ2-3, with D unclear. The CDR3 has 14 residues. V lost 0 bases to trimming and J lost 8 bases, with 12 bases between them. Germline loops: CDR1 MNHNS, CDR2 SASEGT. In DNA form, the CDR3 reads TGTGCCAGCAGTGAAGCCGGCTCACCCCCTACGCAGTATTTT. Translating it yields CASSEAGSPPTQYF.

Written as DNA, the CDR3 is TGTGCCAGCAGCTTAGCGGGTAGGACAGGGAGAGGCTACACCTTC. Its translation: CASSLAGRTGRGYTF. The chain uses TRBV7-9 and TRBJ1-2; 8 positions agree with TRBD1. The CDR3 loop spans 15 amino acids. The V gene end was trimmed by 0 bases and the J gene end by 8 bases; junction bases not matched to a gene: 8. Germline CDR1 is SEHNR and CDR2 is FQNEAQ (reference sequence).

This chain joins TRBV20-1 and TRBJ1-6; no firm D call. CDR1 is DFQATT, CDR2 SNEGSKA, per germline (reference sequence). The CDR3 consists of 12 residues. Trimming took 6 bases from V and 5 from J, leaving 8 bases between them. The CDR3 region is CSARLNNSPLHF. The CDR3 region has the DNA TGCAGTGCGAGGCTTAATAATTCACCCCTCCACTTT.

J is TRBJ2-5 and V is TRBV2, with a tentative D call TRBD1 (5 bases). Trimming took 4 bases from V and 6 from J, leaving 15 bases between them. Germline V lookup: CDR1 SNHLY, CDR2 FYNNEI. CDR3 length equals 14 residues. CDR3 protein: CASSGARGVKTQYF. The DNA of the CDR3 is TGTGCCAGCAGTGGTGCTAGGGGCGTAAAGACCCAGTACTTC.

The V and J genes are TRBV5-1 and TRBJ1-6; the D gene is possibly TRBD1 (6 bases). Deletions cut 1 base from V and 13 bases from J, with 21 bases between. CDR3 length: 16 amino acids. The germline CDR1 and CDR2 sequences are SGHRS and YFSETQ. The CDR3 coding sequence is TGCGCCAGCAGCTTGCGGATCGACGACAGGAAAATCCCCCTCCACTTT. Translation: CASSLRIDDRKIPLHF. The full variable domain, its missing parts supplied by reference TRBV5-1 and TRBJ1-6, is KAGVTQTPRYLIKTRGQQVTLSCSPISGHRSVSWYQQTPGQGLQFLFEYFSETQRNKGNFPGRFSGRQFSNSRSEMNVSTLELGDSALYLCASSLRIDDRKIPLHFGNGTRLTVT.

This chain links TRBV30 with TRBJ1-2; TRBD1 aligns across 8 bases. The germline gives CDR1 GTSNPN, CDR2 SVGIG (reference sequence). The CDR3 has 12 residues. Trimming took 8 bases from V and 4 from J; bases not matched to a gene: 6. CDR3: CAGKGTGYGYTF. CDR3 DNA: TGTGCCGGGAAAGGGACAGGCTATGGCTACACCTTC.

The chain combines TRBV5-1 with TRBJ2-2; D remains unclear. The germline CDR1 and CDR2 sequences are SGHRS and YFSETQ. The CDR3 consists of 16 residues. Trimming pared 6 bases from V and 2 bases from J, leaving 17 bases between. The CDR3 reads CASKKSAQDNTGELFF. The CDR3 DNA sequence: TGCGCCAGCAAAAAGTCGGCGCAGGATAACACCGGGGAGCTGTTTTTT.

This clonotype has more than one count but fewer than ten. CDR3 bases: TGTGCCAGCAGTGAAAACGGAGAGAATGAAAAACTGTTTTTT. Its protein is CASSENGENEKLFF. The V call is TRBV6-4, the J call TRBJ1-4; D unresolved. Germline lookup yields CDR1 MRHNA and CDR2 SNTAGT. The V end lost 3 bases, the J end lost 5 bases, and 10 bases lay between the germline ends. This CDR3 has 14 residues.

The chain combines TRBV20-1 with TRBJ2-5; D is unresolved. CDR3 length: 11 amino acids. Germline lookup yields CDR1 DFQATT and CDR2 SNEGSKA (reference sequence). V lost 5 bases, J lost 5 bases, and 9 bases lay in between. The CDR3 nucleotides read TGCAGTGCTTTCCCTAGGGAGACCCAGTACTTC. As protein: CSAFPRETQYF.

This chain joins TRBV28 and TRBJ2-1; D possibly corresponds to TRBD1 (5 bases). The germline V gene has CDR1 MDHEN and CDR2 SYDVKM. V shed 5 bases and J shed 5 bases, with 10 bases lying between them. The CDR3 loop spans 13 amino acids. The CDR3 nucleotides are TGTGCCAGCAGTCCAAACAGGAACAATGAGCAGTTCTTC. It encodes CASSPNRNNEQFF.

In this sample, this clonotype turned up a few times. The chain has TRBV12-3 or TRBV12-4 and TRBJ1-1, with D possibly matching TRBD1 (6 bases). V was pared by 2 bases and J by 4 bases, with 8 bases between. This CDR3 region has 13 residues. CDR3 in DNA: TGTGCCAGCAGTTTACAGGGGCTCACTGAAGCTTTCTTT. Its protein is CASSLQGLTEAFF.

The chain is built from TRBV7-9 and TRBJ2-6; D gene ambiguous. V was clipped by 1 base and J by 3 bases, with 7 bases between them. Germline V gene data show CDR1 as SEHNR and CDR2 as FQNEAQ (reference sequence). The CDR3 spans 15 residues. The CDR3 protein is CASSLVSGGANVLTF. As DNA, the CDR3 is TGTGCCAGCAGCTTAGTTTCGGGTGGGGCCAACGTCCTGACTTTC.

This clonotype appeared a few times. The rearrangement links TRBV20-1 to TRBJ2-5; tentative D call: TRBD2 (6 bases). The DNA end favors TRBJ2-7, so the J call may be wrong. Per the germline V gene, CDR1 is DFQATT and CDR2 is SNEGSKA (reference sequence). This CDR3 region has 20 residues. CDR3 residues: CSARSGDFGGTRLNSYEQYF. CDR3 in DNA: TGCAGTGCTAGGTCGGGGGACTTTGGCGGGACCCGATTAAACTCCTACGAGCAGTACTTC.

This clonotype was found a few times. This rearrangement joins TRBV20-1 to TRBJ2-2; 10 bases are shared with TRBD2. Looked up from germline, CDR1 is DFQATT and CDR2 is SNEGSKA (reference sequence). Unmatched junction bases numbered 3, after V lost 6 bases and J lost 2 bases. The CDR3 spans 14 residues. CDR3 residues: CSAPSGSNTGELFF. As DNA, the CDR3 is TGCAGTGCACCTAGCGGGAGCAACACCGGGGAGCTGTTTTTT.

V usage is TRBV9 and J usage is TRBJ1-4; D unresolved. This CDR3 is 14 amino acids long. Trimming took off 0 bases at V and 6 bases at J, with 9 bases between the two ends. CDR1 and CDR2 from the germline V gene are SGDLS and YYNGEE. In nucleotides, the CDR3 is TGTGCCAGCAGCGTAGCCGGGGTGGATGAAAAACTGTTTTTT. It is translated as CASSVAGVDEKLFF.

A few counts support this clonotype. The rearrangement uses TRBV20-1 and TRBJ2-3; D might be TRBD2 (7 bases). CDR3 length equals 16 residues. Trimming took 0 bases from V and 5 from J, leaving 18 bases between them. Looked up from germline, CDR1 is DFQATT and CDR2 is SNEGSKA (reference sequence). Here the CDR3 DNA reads TGCAGTGCTAGAGATTATCGCGGGGGCGGTATAGATACGCAGTATTTT. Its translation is CSARDYRGGGIDTQYF.

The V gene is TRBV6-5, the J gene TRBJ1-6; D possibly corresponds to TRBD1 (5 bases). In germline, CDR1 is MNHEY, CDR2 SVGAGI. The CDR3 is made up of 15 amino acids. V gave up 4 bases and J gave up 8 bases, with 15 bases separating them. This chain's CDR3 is CASSSWDRGDSPLHF. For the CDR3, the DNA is TGTGCCAGCAGTTCCTGGGACCGAGGAGATTCACCCCTCCACTTT.

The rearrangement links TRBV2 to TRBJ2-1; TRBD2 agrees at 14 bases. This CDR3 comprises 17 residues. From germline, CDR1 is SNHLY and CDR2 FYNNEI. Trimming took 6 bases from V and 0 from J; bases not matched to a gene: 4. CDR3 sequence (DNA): TGTGCCAGCAGGGGACTAGCGGGGGTGAGCTCCTACAATGAGCAGTTCTTC. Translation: CASRGLAGVSSYNEQFF.

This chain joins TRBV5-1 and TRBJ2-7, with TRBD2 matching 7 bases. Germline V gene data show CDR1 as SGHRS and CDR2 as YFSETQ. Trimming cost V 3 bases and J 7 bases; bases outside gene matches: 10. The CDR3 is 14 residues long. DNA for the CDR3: TGCGCCAGCAGCTCCAGCGGGACCTACAATGAGCAGTACTTC. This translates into CASSSSGTYNEQYF.

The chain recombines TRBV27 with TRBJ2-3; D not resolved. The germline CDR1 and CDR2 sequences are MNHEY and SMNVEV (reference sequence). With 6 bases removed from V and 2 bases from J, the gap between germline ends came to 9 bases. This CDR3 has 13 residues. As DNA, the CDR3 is TGTGCCAGCAGACCTCACCACACAGATACGCAGTATTTT. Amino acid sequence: CASRPHHTDTQYF.